Shown below are 18 T cell receptor beta chains from a single sample sequenced in a study of T cell clusters in autoimmune cytopenias (dated by TCRdb to about 2019). Instrument on record: Illumina MiSeq. To amplify TRB rearrangements, a touch-down multiplex PCR protocol was run with the TRB-A and TRB-B primer pools combined in a single tube. TCRdb reprocessed the reads into one record per CDR3 protein sequence, lacking DNA. For this sample, the table gives 10,000 to 15,000 distinct CDR3 sequences. 23% of the sample is taken by the ten largest. Each sample's TRB amplification started from around 0.25 ug of peripheral blood genomic DNA, which corresponds to approximately 36,000 genome equivalents. These sequences were also reported in another study, on T cell repertoires in aging, cancer and after chemotherapy.

Sequenced input: peripheral blood. The source of these receptors is a human donor in good health.

The chain has TRBV6-2 or TRBV6-3 and TRBJ2-7. Germline V lookup: CDR1 MNHEY, CDR2 SVGEGT. There are 14 residues in the CDR3. CDR3 loop: CASSSDRTTYEQYF.

J is TRBJ1-5 and V is TRBV19. This CDR3 is built from 13 residues. CDR1 is LNHDA, CDR2 SQIVND, per germline (reference sequence). The CDR3: CASSIDGDQPQHF.

The genes are TRBV13 and TRBJ2-1; TCRdb proposes TRBD1, but this gene call is untestable without DNA. The CDR3 is 14 amino acids. From germline, CDR1 is PRHDT and CDR2 FYEKMQ (reference sequence). CDR3 in amino acids: CASSSRDRYNEQFF.

The rearrangement joins TRBV30 to TRBJ1-1. Germline loops: CDR1 GTSNPN, CDR2 SVGIG (reference sequence). The CDR3 length is 11 residues. The CDR3 region is CASVLNTEAFF.

V usage is TRBV6-5 and J usage is TRBJ2-1; TCRdb's D call of TRBD2 is untestable without DNA. CDR1 is MNHEY and CDR2 is SVGAGI in the germline V gene. This CDR3 contains 14 residues. CDR3 protein: CASRGGLAGDEQFF.

The genes are TRBV30 and TRBJ2-1; lacking DNA, the TRBD1 call made by TCRdb goes unchecked. Germline V gene lookup returns CDR1 GTSNPN and CDR2 SVGIG (reference sequence). This CDR3 is built from 14 residues. CDR3 amino acids: CAWDLGQGSNEQFF.

This rearrangement joins TRBV11-3 to TRBJ1-1; the TRBD1 assignment by TCRdb is unverifiable without DNA. CDR1 SGHNT and CDR2 YENEEA come from the germline V gene. This CDR3 spans 13 amino acids. The CDR3 loop is CASSLTGFTEAFF.

In terms of frequency, this clonotype is medium-sized. V usage is TRBV29-1 and J usage is TRBJ2-7; TCRdb outputs TRBD1, but without DNA this stays unchecked. In germline, CDR1 is SQVTM, CDR2 ANQGSEA. This CDR3 has 15 residues. The CDR3 sequence: CTYHSRGQGFCEQYF.

J is TRBJ2-4 and V is TRBV6-2 or TRBV6-3; no DNA is available, so the TRBD1 call from TCRdb remains unchecked. The CDR3 covers 18 residues. CDR1 is MNHEY and CDR2 is SVGEGT in the germline V gene. CDR3 residues: CASSYSTRDTLAKNIQYF.

Judged by frequency, this clonotype is medium-sized (0.01 to 0.1%). The chain recombines TRBV11-3 with TRBJ1-1. CDR1 is SGHNT and CDR2 is YENEEA in the germline V gene. The CDR3 contains 13 residues. CDR3 sequence reads: CASSLSGYPEAFF. The full variable domain, in which reference TRBV11-3 and TRBJ1-1 provide the parts outside the CDR3, is EAGVVQSPRYKIIEKKQPVAFWCNPISGHNTLYWYLQNLGQGPELLIRYENEEAVDDSQLPKDRFSAERLKGVDSTLKIQPAELGDSAVYLCASSLSGYPEAFFGQGTRLTVV.

The chain couples TRBV5-4 to TRBJ2-5; TCRdb proposes TRBD2, but this gene call is untestable without DNA. CDR1 and CDR2 (germline): SGHNT, YYREEE (reference sequence). The CDR3 has 13 amino acids. The CDR3 loop reads CASSFPSEETQYF.

The chain employs TRBV6-1 and TRBJ2-5; TCRdb's assignment of TRBD2 cannot be checked, as there is no DNA. Per germline, CDR1 MNHNS and CDR2 SASEGT. CDR3 length equals 15 residues. CDR3 sequence: CASTGLAGAPETQYF.

The chain has TRBV6-5 and TRBJ2-1. The germline CDR1 and CDR2 sequences are MNHEY and SVGAGI. The CDR3 covers 12 residues. CDR3 in amino acids: CASSDLYNEQFF.

The chain has TRBV15 and TRBJ2-7. Germline V lookup: CDR1 LNHNV, CDR2 YYDKDF (reference sequence). The CDR3 runs 15 residues. This chain's CDR3 is CATSRDLGFTYEQYF.

This clonotype registers medium-sized (0.01 to 0.1%) by frequency. The chain joins TRBV29-1 to TRBJ2-3; TCRdb lists TRBD1, though no DNA is available to test this call. The CDR3 contains 15 residues. From germline, CDR1 is SQVTM and CDR2 ANQGSEA. The CDR3 region is CSVFRTGGSTDTQYF.

The V gene is TRBV29-1, the J gene TRBJ1-1; TCRdb outputs TRBD1, but without DNA this stays unchecked. Germline assignment: CDR1 SQVTM and CDR2 ANQGSEA. The CDR3 covers 12 residues. The CDR3: CSDSWGGTEAFF.

The V and J genes are TRBV5-4 and TRBJ1-2; the TCRdb D gene call, TRBD1, has no DNA to confirm it. Germline loops: CDR1 SGHNT, CDR2 YYREEE (reference sequence). This CDR3 comprises 15 residues. The CDR3 is CASSNNLGQDYGYTF.

The chain combines TRBV12-3 or TRBV12-4 with TRBJ1-1; TCRdb lists TRBD1, though no DNA is available to test this call. The CDR3 consists of 14 residues. The CDR3 loop is CASSLDRGLYEAFF.